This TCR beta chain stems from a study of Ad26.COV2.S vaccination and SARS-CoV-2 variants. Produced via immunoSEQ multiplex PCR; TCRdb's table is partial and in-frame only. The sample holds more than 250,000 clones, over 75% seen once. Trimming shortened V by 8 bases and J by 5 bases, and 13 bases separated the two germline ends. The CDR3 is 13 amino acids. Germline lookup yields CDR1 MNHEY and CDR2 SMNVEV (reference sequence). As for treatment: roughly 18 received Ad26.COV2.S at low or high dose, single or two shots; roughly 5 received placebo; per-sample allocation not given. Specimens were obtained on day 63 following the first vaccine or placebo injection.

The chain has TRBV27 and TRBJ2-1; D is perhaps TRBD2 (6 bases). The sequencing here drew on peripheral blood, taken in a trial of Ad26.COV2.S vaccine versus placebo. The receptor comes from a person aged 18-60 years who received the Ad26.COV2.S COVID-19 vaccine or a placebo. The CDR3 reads CASWGLQDNEQFF. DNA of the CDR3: TGTGCCAGCTGGGGACTTCAAGACAATGAGCAGTTCTTC.